This entry lists 24 T cell receptor beta chains sequenced from one sample in a study of cytomegalovirus exposure and HLA in healthy donors. The assay was immunoSEQ multiplex PCR, and TCRdb's table has in-frame clones only and misses some. The table lists some 130,000 clones, nearly 90% of them singletons. The sample comprised PBMCs. These receptors all come from a woman younger than 35 in good health and CMV-seronegative.

The rearrangement uses TRBV5-6 and TRBJ1-3; D not resolved. Trimming shortened V by 6 bases and J by 0 bases, and 10 bases separated the two germline ends. The CDR3 has 14 residues. The germline gives CDR1 SGHDT, CDR2 YYEEEE. The CDR3 nucleotides are TGTGCCAGCACCCGTATAAACTCTGGAAACACCATATATTTT. Translated: CASTRINSGNTIYF.

This clone was seen a few times. This chain links TRBV18 with TRBJ1-3; D not resolved. The CDR3 length is 13 residues. Looked up from germline, CDR1 is KGHSH and CDR2 is LQKENI. Trimming took 10 bases from V and 1 from J, leaving 11 bases between them. The CDR3 nucleotides read TGTGCCACCAAACCAGAATCTGGAAACACCATATATTTT. It yields the protein CATKPESGNTIYF.

The chain links TRBV5-1 to TRBJ1-4; D is undetermined. The CDR3 runs to 16 residues. The germline gives CDR1 SGHRS, CDR2 YFSETQ. The V end lost 2 bases, the J end lost 0 bases, and 11 bases lay between the germline ends. The CDR3 nucleotides read TGCGCCAGCAGCTTAGGAGGTATTGCAACTAATGAAAAACTGTTTTTT. Translating gives CASSLGGIATNEKLFF.

This chain connects TRBV2 to TRBJ2-5; 11 bases fit TRBD2. CDR1 and CDR2 (germline): SNHLY, FYNNEI. V trimming: 4 bases; J trimming: 5 bases; junction bases outside the gene matches: 9. This CDR3 is built from 16 residues. CDR3 sequence: CASSVGLAGGLETQYF. For the CDR3, the DNA is TGTGCCAGCAGTGTCGGGCTAGCGGGGGGCCTGGAGACCCAGTACTTC.

The chain uses TRBV19 and TRBJ2-2; 8 nucleotides match TRBD1. V shed 5 bases and J 2 bases; nucleotides not matched to a gene: 4. Germline V gene sequence: CDR1 LNHDA, CDR2 SQIVND (reference sequence). The CDR3 is 15 amino acids. The CDR3 DNA follows: TGTGCCAGTAGTCCAACAGGGGGTAACACCGGGGAGCTGTTTTTT. Protein: CASSPTGGNTGELFF.

The J gene is TRBJ1-4, the V gene TRBV5-1; 8 bases match TRBD1. CDR1 is SGHRS and CDR2 is YFSETQ in the germline V gene. V lost 0 bases, J lost 7 bases, and 2 bases stayed unmatched. This CDR3 contains 14 residues. The CDR3 is CASSLGTGPEKLFF. The CDR3 coding sequence is TGCGCCAGCAGCTTGGGGACAGGGCCTGAAAAACTGTTTTTT. Full variable domain (outside the CDR3, taken from reference TRBV5-1 and TRBJ1-4): KAGVTQTPRYLIKTRGQQVTLSCSPISGHRSVSWYQQTPGQGLQFLFEYFSETQRNKGNFPGRFSGRQFSNSRSEMNVSTLELGDSALYLCASSLGTGPEKLFFGSGTQLSVL.

The rearrangement links TRBV6-1 to TRBJ2-3; D is perhaps TRBD1 (6 bases). CDR1 and CDR2 from the germline V gene are MNHNS and SASEGT. The CDR3 has 15 amino acids. V gave up 2 bases and J gave up 1 base, with 10 bases separating them. The CDR3 nucleotides are TGTGCCAGCAGTGAAACACAGGGTGGCACAGATACGCAGTATTTT. It encodes CASSETQGGTDTQYF.

The rearrangement uses TRBV7-8 and TRBJ2-7; no clear D gene. V was trimmed by 2 bases and J by 3 bases, leaving 17 bases between them. The CDR3 consists of 16 residues. Germline assignment: CDR1 SGHVS and CDR2 FQNEAQ. The CDR3 region is CASSLTGNQPFYEQYF. The CDR3 DNA reads as TGTGCCAGCAGCTTAACCGGTAACCAACCGTTCTACGAGCAGTACTTC.

This rearrangement joins TRBV5-1 to TRBJ2-3; 9 nucleotides match TRBD2. The germline V gene encodes CDR1 SGHRS and CDR2 YFSETQ. V lost 0 bases and J lost 5; bases outside the gene matches: 4. This CDR3 is 15 amino acids long. CDR3 residues: CASSLERGAGDTQYF. For the CDR3, the DNA is TGCGCCAGCAGCTTGGAGCGGGGGGCGGGAGATACGCAGTATTTT.

This clone was observed a few times. This chain links TRBV28 with TRBJ1-2; tentatively, D is TRBD1 (5 bases). Looked up from germline, CDR1 is MDHEN and CDR2 is SYDVKM. The CDR3 sequence is 12 residues long. V gave up 8 bases and J gave up 5 bases, with 12 bases separating them. CDR3 amino acids: CASFAGGYGYTF. The CDR3 DNA follows: TGTGCCAGCTTCGCCGGGGGGTATGGCTACACCTTC.

This sequence joins TRBV11-2 and TRBJ1-5, with TRBD1 matching 7 bases. From germline, CDR1 is SGHAT and CDR2 FQNNGV. There are 14 residues in the CDR3. V shed 9 bases and J 8 bases; nucleotides not matched to a gene: 13. CDR3 sequence: CASSGQETWEPQHF. The DNA of the CDR3 is TGTGCCAGTTCAGGACAGGAGACATGGGAGCCCCAGCATTTT.

The chain recombines TRBV19 with TRBJ2-3, with 10 positions matching TRBD1. V shed 4 bases, J shed 6 bases, and the junction held 7 bases outside the gene matches. CDR1 is LNHDA and CDR2 is SQIVND in the germline V gene (reference sequence). This CDR3 region has 15 residues. CDR3 sequence (DNA): TGTGCCAGTAGTACCGGACAGGGGGATCGGGATACGCAGTATTTT. It encodes CASSTGQGDRDTQYF.

The V call is TRBV7-7, the J call TRBJ2-3, with 10 positions matching TRBD1. Germline V gives CDR1 SSHAT, CDR2 FNYEAQ (reference sequence). This CDR3 region has 15 residues. V lost 5 bases, J lost 6 bases, and 8 bases stayed unmatched. CDR3 sequence: CASSPDRGPSDTQYF. CDR3 DNA: TGTGCCAGCAGCCCCGACAGGGGGCCCTCCGATACGCAGTATTTT.

The CDR3 spells CATIQGAGGRSEQYF. In nucleotides, the CDR3 is TGCGCCACCATCCAGGGGGCGGGGGGGCGTTCCGAGCAGTACTTC. The rearrangement links TRBV10-2 to TRBJ2-7; D is possibly TRBD2 (9 bases). Per germline, CDR1 WSHSY and CDR2 SAAADI. Trimming took off 10 bases at V and 6 bases at J, with 25 bases between the two ends. The CDR3 sequence is 15 residues long.

V usage is TRBV6-1 and J usage is TRBJ2-4; 10 bases map to TRBD2. V shed 8 bases, J shed 6 bases, and the junction held 10 bases outside the gene matches. Germline lookup yields CDR1 MNHNS and CDR2 SASEGT. The CDR3 has 15 amino acids. The CDR3 DNA reads as TGTGCCAGCGGCGAGCGGGGGGGCCGAGGAAACATTCAGTACTTC. It encodes CASGERGGRGNIQYF.

The CDR3 loop is CASSIDLTDRGLYEQYF. DNA for the CDR3: TGTGCCAGTAGTATAGATCTGACGGACAGGGGGCTCTACGAGCAGTACTTC. The chain carries TRBV19 and TRBJ2-7, with 11 bases lining up with TRBD1. The CDR3 has 17 residues. Looked up from germline, CDR1 is LNHDA and CDR2 is SQIVND (reference sequence). V lost 0 bases to trimming and J lost 3 bases; unmatched junction nucleotides: 7.

The chain joins TRBV10-3 to TRBJ1-6; 9 bases match TRBD1. CDR1 is ENHRY, CDR2 SYGVKD, per germline. The length of the CDR3 is 20 residues. V shed 8 bases, J shed 6 bases, and the junction held 23 bases outside the gene matches. CDR3 in DNA: TGTGCCATCGAGGAGGAATTTAGGGACAGGGTGGCCTTCTTTAATTCACCCCTCCACTTT. Protein: CAIEEEFRDRVAFFNSPLHF.

The chain is built from TRBV7-2 and TRBJ2-7, with D possibly being TRBD2 (6 bases). The V gene's germline CDR1 is SGHTA and CDR2 FQGNSA. The V end lost 6 bases, the J end lost 6 bases, and 12 bases lay between the germline ends. The CDR3 runs to 12 residues. CDR3 amino acids: CASSQGLPEQYF. For the CDR3, the DNA is TGTGCCAGCAGTCAGGGACTGCCCGAGCAGTACTTC.

This chain uses TRBV6-5 with TRBJ1-4; TRBD1 might be the D (6 bases). The V end lost 6 bases, the J end lost 7 bases, and 15 bases lay between the germline ends. The CDR3 is 14 residues long. Germline V gene sequence: CDR1 MNHEY, CDR2 SVGAGI. The CDR3 DNA reads as TGTGCCAGCAGGACCGGGGGGCCCCGTGAAAAACTGTTTTTT. It encodes CASRTGGPREKLFF.

This chain joins TRBV2 and TRBJ2-2; D gene ambiguous. Trimming cost V 4 bases and J 1 base, with 10 bases left between them. The CDR3 is made up of 15 amino acids. Germline V gene data show CDR1 as SNHLY and CDR2 as FYNNEI. The DNA of the CDR3 is TGTGCCAGCAGTGTGGTCCCCGGGAACACCGGGGAGCTGTTTTTT. Translation: CASSVVPGNTGELFF.

The J gene is TRBJ2-3, the V gene TRBV9; a possible D gene is TRBD2 (6 bases). Trimming removed 4 bases from V and 5 bases from J, with 14 bases in between. Per germline, CDR1 SGDLS and CDR2 YYNGEE. The CDR3 has 14 residues. Here the CDR3 reads CASSFGDFKDTQYF. CDR3 bases: TGTGCCAGCAGCTTTGGGGACTTCAAAGATACGCAGTATTTT.

The rearrangement links TRBV7-9 to TRBJ2-5; D might be TRBD2 (7 bases). CDR3 length: 16 amino acids. Germline V gives CDR1 SEHNR, CDR2 FQNEAQ (reference sequence). V was shortened by 5 bases and J by 0 bases, with 16 bases between the two germline ends. CDR3 DNA sequence: TGTGCCAGCAGCGGATGGGGGGGCTGGTACCAAGAGACCCAGTACTTC. This encodes CASSGWGGWYQETQYF.

The genes are TRBV2 and TRBJ1-6, with 7 bases fitting TRBD1. The trim removed 2 bases at V and 7 bases at J, leaving 8 bases unmatched. The CDR3 is made up of 16 amino acids. In germline, CDR1 is SNHLY, CDR2 FYNNEI. This chain's CDR3 is CASSEYRGLGNSPLHF. The CDR3 nucleotides read TGTGCCAGCAGTGAATATAGGGGGCTGGGGAATTCACCCCTCCACTTT.

The J gene is TRBJ2-7, the V gene TRBV5-1; 7 bases match TRBD1. Germline loops: CDR1 SGHRS, CDR2 YFSETQ. J lost 2 bases, V lost 4 bases, and 6 bases had no gene match. The CDR3 consists of 14 residues. The CDR3 here is CASSKDRRAYEQYF. The CDR3 DNA is TGCGCCAGCAGCAAGGACAGGAGAGCCTACGAGCAGTACTTC. Based on the CDR3 plus reference TRBV5-1 and TRBJ2-7, the full variable domain is KAGVTQTPRYLIKTRGQQVTLSCSPISGHRSVSWYQQTPGQGLQFLFEYFSETQRNKGNFPGRFSGRQFSNSRSEMNVSTLELGDSALYLCASSKDRRAYEQYFGPGTRLTVT.